This entry lists 30 T cell receptor beta chains sequenced from one sample in a study of blood T cell repertoires in COVID-19. Repertoires were generated with immunoSEQ multiplex PCR, while TCRdb's copy carries only in-frame clones and drops some. The sample has 60,000 to 65,000 clones; 83% are singletons. What was sequenced was peripheral blood. These receptors were taken from a man between 50 and 59 years old with COVID-19, enrolled during active disease.

The chain recombines TRBV5-8 with TRBJ2-7; perhaps TRBD1 as D (6 bases). Germline V gene data show CDR1 as SGHTS and CDR2 as YDEGEE. V was shortened by 1 base and J by 0 bases, with 11 bases between the two germline ends. This CDR3 comprises 15 residues. The CDR3 reads CASSLYTGNSYEQYF. The DNA for the CDR3 is TGTGCCAGCAGCTTGTATACAGGGAACTCCTACGAGCAGTACTTC. The entire variable domain, with the rest obtained from reference TRBV5-8 and TRBJ2-7, is as follows: EAGVTQSPTHLIKTRGQQATLRCSPISGHTSVYWYQQALGLGLQFLLWYDEGEERNRGNFPPRFSGRQFPNYSSELNVNALELEDSALYLCASSLYTGNSYEQYFGPGTRLTVT.

J is TRBJ2-5 and V is TRBV5-4, with 8 bases that match TRBD1. The CDR3 spans 14 residues. CDR1 SGHNT and CDR2 YYREEE come from the germline V gene (reference sequence). The V segment lost 4 bases and the J segment 5 bases; nucleotides outside the gene matches: 7. CDR3 in amino acids: CASSTRTGTETQYF. CDR3 sequence (DNA): TGTGCCAGCAGCACCCGGACAGGGACGGAGACCCAGTACTTC.

This clone was observed a few times. This chain links TRBV19 with TRBJ2-5; 7 bases map to TRBD1. CDR1 and CDR2 (germline): LNHDA, SQIVND (reference sequence). V was clipped by 9 bases and J by 3 bases; unmatched bases: 7. This CDR3 comprises 13 residues. The chain's CDR3 is CASRSGTEETQYF. As DNA, the CDR3 is TGTGCCAGCCGGTCCGGGACAGAAGAGACCCAGTACTTC.

The J gene is TRBJ1-1, the V gene TRBV9; tentative D call: TRBD1 (6 bases). Per germline, CDR1 SGDLS and CDR2 YYNGEE. The CDR3 has 15 amino acids. The germline V and J ends were trimmed by 5 bases and 0 bases, with 14 bases remaining between them. DNA for the CDR3: TGTGCCAGCAGTAGGGGGATGGGGATGAACACTGAAGCTTTCTTT. As protein: CASSRGMGMNTEAFF.

The CDR3 protein is CASSLVSGQETQYF. The CDR3 region has the DNA TGCGCCAGCAGCTTGGTGTCAGGGCAAGAGACCCAGTACTTC. The V gene is TRBV5-1, the J gene TRBJ2-5; a possible D gene is TRBD1 (5 bases). The germline CDR1 and CDR2 sequences are SGHRS and YFSETQ. The CDR3 has 14 amino acids. The V end lost 0 bases, the J end lost 2 bases, and 8 bases lay between the germline ends.

V is TRBV19 and J is TRBJ2-3; weak D call: TRBD2 (5 bases). Germline values: CDR1 LNHDA, CDR2 SQIVND (reference sequence). The ends were cut back, 4 bases at V and 6 bases at J, with 11 bases in the middle. The CDR3 runs to 13 residues. The CDR3 spells CASSRGMGDTQYF. The CDR3 DNA reads as TGTGCCAGTAGTAGAGGGATGGGGGATACGCAGTATTTT. Full variable domain (remainder filled in from reference TRBV19 and TRBJ2-3): DGGITQSPKYLFRKEGQNVTLSCEQNLNHDAMYWYRQDPGQGLRLIYYSQIVNDFQKGDIAEGYSVSREKKESFPLTVTSAQKNPTAFYLCASSRGMGDTQYFGPGTRLTVL.

The V gene is TRBV25-1, the J gene TRBJ1-3; 8 bases agree with TRBD1. Germline V gene sequence: CDR1 MGHDK, CDR2 SYGVNS. The CDR3 extends over 16 amino acids. CDR3 DNA: TGTGCAACGGCTCCAGGGGGCCTGGCGGGCGGAAACACCATATATTTT. As protein: CATAPGGLAGGNTIYF. Full variable domain (missing parts from reference TRBV25-1 and TRBJ1-3): EADIYQTPRYLVIGTGKKITLECSQTMGHDKMYWYQQDPGMELHLIHYSYGVNSTEKGDLSSESTVSRIRTEHFPLTLESARPSHTSQYLCATAPGGLAGGNTIYFGEGSWLTVV.

The chain couples TRBV6-2 or TRBV6-3 to TRBJ2-7; TRBD2 is a possible D gene (5 bases). Germline values: CDR1 MNHEY, CDR2 SVGEGT. Deletions cut 0 bases from V and 7 bases from J, with 16 bases between. The CDR3 length is 15 residues. The CDR3 DNA sequence: TGTGCCAGCAGTTACTCACCTAGCACGGGCCATGAGCAGTACTTC. This encodes CASSYSPSTGHEQYF.

The rearrangement links TRBV30 to TRBJ2-7; 9 bases map to TRBD1. The trim removed 2 bases at V and 5 bases at J, leaving 4 bases unmatched. The CDR3 length is 13 residues. CDR1 is GTSNPN and CDR2 is SVGIG in the germline V gene (reference sequence). The CDR3 coding sequence is TGTGCCTGGAGTTCCCGACAGGGGGACGAGCAGTACTTC. It encodes CAWSSRQGDEQYF. The variable domain in full, with the rest retrieved from reference TRBV30 and TRBJ2-7, is SQTIHQWPATLVQPVGSPLSLECTVEGTSNPNLYWYRQAAGRGLQLLFYSVGIGQISSEVPQNLSASRPQDRQFILSSKKLLLSDSGFYLCAWSSRQGDEQYFGPGTRLTVT.

V is TRBV7-9 and J is TRBJ2-5; TRBD2 agrees at 10 bases. Looked up from germline, CDR1 is SEHNR and CDR2 is FQNEAQ (reference sequence). The CDR3 runs 16 residues. J lost 6 bases, V lost 0 bases, and 7 bases had no gene match. CDR3 in amino acids: CASSLADSGRLKTQYF. The CDR3 DNA reads TGTGCCAGCAGCTTAGCAGATAGCGGGAGGCTGAAGACCCAGTACTTC.

The rearrangement joins TRBV6-5 to TRBJ2-7; TRBD2 matches at 7 bases. The CDR3 is 11 residues long. The trim removed 6 bases at V and 4 bases at J, leaving 0 bases unmatched. Germline V gene sequence: CDR1 MNHEY, CDR2 SVGAGI. CDR3 region: CASRGGYEQYF. CDR3 coding DNA: TGTGCCAGCAGGGGGGGGTACGAGCAGTACTTC.

The chain employs TRBV5-5 and TRBJ2-5; TRBD1 matches 8 bases. Losses at the gene ends were 6 bases for V and 5 bases for J; bases not matched to a gene: 9. The CDR3 has 14 residues. CDR1 SGHKS and CDR2 YYEKEE come from the germline V gene (reference sequence). CDR3 in amino acids: CASKNRQGRETQYF. The DNA of the CDR3 is TGTGCCAGCAAAAACCGACAGGGGCGGGAGACCCAGTACTTC.

The chain uses TRBV30 and TRBJ2-2; no clear D. Trimming pared 5 bases from V and 1 base from J, leaving 11 bases between. The CDR3 is made up of 14 amino acids. Germline V gene data show CDR1 as GTSNPN and CDR2 as SVGIG (reference sequence). CDR3 coding DNA: TGTGCCTGGGTCCGGGTCCTGAACACCGGGGAGCTGTTTTTT. Protein: CAWVRVLNTGELFF.

The genes are TRBV7-2 and TRBJ1-2, with 9 bases that match TRBD1. There are 13 residues in the CDR3. The V gene's germline CDR1 is SGHTA and CDR2 FQGNSA. J was trimmed by 4 bases and V by 4 bases; bases with no gene match: 1. CDR3 amino acids: CASSSGQGYGYTF. CDR3 nucleotide sequence: TGTGCCAGCAGCTCGGGACAGGGCTATGGCTACACCTTC.

J is TRBJ2-7 and V is TRBV30; 10 nucleotides align to TRBD1. V was clipped by 5 bases and J by 2 bases; unmatched bases: 12. The CDR3 is made up of 16 amino acids. Looked up from germline, CDR1 is GTSNPN and CDR2 is SVGIG (reference sequence). CDR3 in amino acids: CAWGPLGTGVTYEQYF. The DNA for the CDR3 is TGTGCCTGGGGACCCCTCGGGACAGGGGTGACCTACGAGCAGTACTTC.

V is TRBV3-1 (or the pseudogene TRBV3-2) and J is TRBJ2-3; weak D call: TRBD2 (5 bases). The CDR3 covers 16 residues. Per germline, CDR1 LGHDT and CDR2 YNNKEL (reference sequence). The V and J ends lost 4 bases and 4 bases respectively, with 18 bases between them. Here the CDR3 DNA reads TGTGCCAGCAGCCGGTTAGGACTCGGTTTTGCAGATACGCAGTATTTT. It is translated as CASSRLGLGFADTQYF.

The chain links TRBV24-1 to TRBJ2-5; 9 bases are a match to TRBD1. V lost 3 bases and J lost 4; bases outside the gene matches: 8. CDR3 length: 16 amino acids. The V gene's germline CDR1 is KGHDR and CDR2 SFDVKD. The CDR3 protein is CATSDLRDRDRETQYF. The CDR3, as DNA: TGTGCCACCAGTGATCTCCGGGACAGGGATCGAGAGACCCAGTACTTC.

The chain recombines TRBV7-9 with TRBJ2-1; D possibly corresponds to TRBD2 (5 bases). The CDR3 length is 13 residues. From germline, CDR1 is SEHNR and CDR2 FQNEAQ (reference sequence). The V end was cut by 7 bases, the J end by 2 bases, with 9 bases between. The CDR3 is CASIDGAYNEQFF. Written as DNA, the CDR3 is TGTGCCAGCATCGACGGGGCCTACAATGAGCAGTTCTTC.

The V call is TRBV28, the J call TRBJ2-1; D is ambiguous. This CDR3 region has 11 residues. Germline V gene lookup returns CDR1 MDHEN and CDR2 SYDVKM. The germline V and J ends were trimmed by 2 bases and 7 bases, with 3 bases remaining between them. CDR3 sequence reads: CASSLQNEQFF. The DNA of the CDR3 is TGTGCCAGCAGTTTACAGAATGAGCAGTTCTTC.

The chain combines TRBV5-1 with TRBJ2-2; TRBD1 aligns across 7 bases. Germline V gene data show CDR1 as SGHRS and CDR2 as YFSETQ. V was pared by 0 bases and J by 1 base, with 9 bases of the junction left unmatched. The CDR3 extends over 18 amino acids. CDR3 region: CASSLGSTGQRNTGELFF. DNA for the CDR3: TGCGCCAGCAGCTTGGGGAGTACGGGACAGAGGAACACCGGGGAGCTGTTTTTT. The full variable domain, completed using reference TRBV5-1 and TRBJ2-2, is KAGVTQTPRYLIKTRGQQVTLSCSPISGHRSVSWYQQTPGQGLQFLFEYFSETQRNKGNFPGRFSGRQFSNSRSEMNVSTLELGDSALYLCASSLGSTGQRNTGELFFGEGSRLTVL.

The chain links TRBV2 to TRBJ2-1, with 7 bases identical to TRBD2. The CDR3 extends over 13 amino acids. V shed 6 bases and J 4 bases; nucleotides not matched to a gene: 3. Germline V gives CDR1 SNHLY, CDR2 FYNNEI. CDR3 residues: CASRRERYNEQFF. As DNA, the CDR3 is TGTGCCAGCAGGCGGGAGAGGTACAATGAGCAGTTCTTC.

The chain recombines TRBV9 with TRBJ2-1, with a tentative D call TRBD1 (5 bases). The CDR3 spans 16 residues. Germline V gene lookup returns CDR1 SGDLS and CDR2 YYNGEE. The germline V and J ends were trimmed by 4 bases and 5 bases, with 19 bases remaining between them. CDR3 sequence: CASSTSPGNRNNEQFF. The DNA for the CDR3 is TGTGCCAGCAGCACATCCCCAGGGAATCGCAACAATGAGCAGTTCTTC.

The chain recombines TRBV30 with TRBJ2-4; a possible D gene is TRBD1 (5 bases). The length of the CDR3 is 12 residues. V shed 2 bases and J shed 6 bases, with 8 bases lying between them. Germline V gene lookup returns CDR1 GTSNPN and CDR2 SVGIG (reference sequence). CDR3 coding DNA: TGTGCCTGGAGTCGGCAGGGAAACATTCAGTACTTC. Its translation is CAWSRQGNIQYF.

V usage is TRBV7-3 and J usage is TRBJ2-1; 13 positions agree with TRBD2. CDR1 and CDR2 (germline): SGHTA, FQGTGA. V shed 5 bases, J shed 4 bases, and the junction held 2 bases outside the gene matches. The CDR3 sequence is 15 residues long. The CDR3 DNA sequence: TGTGCCAGCAGCCCGGGACTAGCGGGATACAATGAGCAGTTCTTC. Residues: CASSPGLAGYNEQFF.

This clone was detected only once. The V gene is TRBV28, the J gene TRBJ2-7, with 11 bases aligning to TRBD2. Germline V gene sequence: CDR1 MDHEN, CDR2 SYDVKM. V was clipped by 7 bases and J by 2 bases; unmatched bases: 13. The CDR3 has 17 residues. CDR3 nucleotide sequence: TGTGCCAGCACCCTAGGACTAGCGGGTCCCGATCCCTACGAGCAGTACTTC. Its translation is CASTLGLAGPDPYEQYF.

The rearrangement links TRBV5-1 to TRBJ1-2; 7 nucleotides align to TRBD1. J gave up 6 bases and V 3 bases, and 5 bases lay outside the gene matches. The CDR3 is 13 residues long. Germline CDR1 is SGHRS and CDR2 is YFSETQ. For the CDR3, the DNA is TGCGCCAGCAGCTACATTCAGGGGGATGGCTACACCTTC. The encoded protein is CASSYIQGDGYTF.

The V gene is TRBV6-5, the J gene TRBJ1-1; D not resolved. V lost 5 bases to trimming and J lost 5 bases, with 15 bases between them. The germline CDR1 and CDR2 sequences are MNHEY and SVGAGI. The length of the CDR3 is 14 residues. The chain's CDR3 is CASSITRRVTEAFF. DNA of the CDR3: TGTGCCAGCAGTATAACACGGCGGGTTACTGAAGCTTTCTTT.

This chain uses TRBV19 with TRBJ2-2; 7 positions match TRBD2. This CDR3 contains 15 residues. Germline CDR1 and CDR2: LNHDA and SQIVND (reference sequence). Trimming at V came to 6 bases and at J to 5 bases, leaving 9 bases not matched to a gene. In DNA, the CDR3 is TGTGCCAGTAGCATTGGGTGGGGAGGGACCGGGGAGCTGTTTTTT. This translates into CASSIGWGGTGELFF. Full variable domain (remainder filled in from reference TRBV19 and TRBJ2-2): DGGITQSPKYLFRKEGQNVTLSCEQNLNHDAMYWYRQDPGQGLRLIYYSQIVNDFQKGDIAEGYSVSREKKESFPLTVTSAQKNPTAFYLCASSIGWGGTGELFFGEGSRLTVL.

This rearrangement joins TRBV24-1 to TRBJ2-3, with 12 positions matching TRBD2. The germline V gene encodes CDR1 KGHDR and CDR2 SFDVKD. V lost 3 bases and J lost 2; bases outside the gene matches: 5. The CDR3 totals 17 residues. Here the CDR3 DNA reads TGTGCCACCAGTGATGCCAGGACTAGCGGGAACACAGATACGCAGTATTTT. It yields the protein CATSDARTSGNTDTQYF.

The V and J genes are TRBV7-2 and TRBJ1-2, with a weak D call TRBD1 (6 bases). The germline gives CDR1 SGHTA, CDR2 FQGNSA. V was pared by 5 bases and J by 7 bases, with 17 bases between. The CDR3 spans 14 residues. The CDR3 spells CASSLNRGAGGYTF. CDR3 DNA sequence: TGTGCCAGCAGCCTAAATCGGGGGGCCGGTGGCTACACCTTC.